Below, one T cell receptor beta chain is given with its context. Between the trimmed V and J ends, which lost 1 base and 2 bases, there was a span of 12 bases. Germline CDR1 reads SGHTA; CDR2 reads FQGNSA. The CDR3 sequence is 15 residues long. TCRdb analysed the RT-PCR reads with MiXCR anew, one entry per CDR3 protein. This table holds 430,000 or so distinct CDR3 sequences, about a tenth found once. This sample is part of a study of response to subunit inactivated influenza vaccine. This clonotype was sampled from a man between 50 and 59 years old who received an inactivated influenza vaccine. The V gene is TRBV7-2, the J gene TRBJ2-7; D not resolved. The material was PBMCs from blood, obtained roughly 46 days after vaccination. This CDR3 is CASSLGVGSAYEQYF. CDR3 sequence (DNA): TGTGCCAGCAGCTTAGGGGTAGGGTCGGCCTACGAGCAGTACTTC.